The T cell receptor beta chain described here comes from a study of blood T cell repertoires in COVID-19. Study context: Whether acute or convalescent, the COVID-19 samples came from the United States, Italy and Spain.

Participant-reported clinical history was the basis for cohort assignment. Generated by immunoSEQ multiplex PCR, the TCRdb table keeps only in-frame clones and is missing some. The data show about 240,000 clones, about 87% seen once. CDR1 is SGHTA and CDR2 is FQGNSA in the germline V gene. V dropped 5 bases and J dropped 4; count of bases not matched to a gene: 9. This CDR3 comprises 16 residues. The J gene is TRBJ2-3, the V gene TRBV7-2; the match to TRBD2 covers 10 bases. The source material was PBMCs or T cells enriched from blood (not recorded which). This clonotype was obtained from a woman in her twenties or thirties with acute COVID-19. The CDR3 region is CASSLRILAGADTQYF. In nucleotides, the CDR3 is TGTGCCAGCAGCCTTAGAATCCTAGCGGGGGCAGATACGCAGTATTTT.